This T cell receptor beta chain emerged from a study of T cells after yellow fever vaccination. General study results and limits: In FACS-sorted repertoires, abundant clonotypes from the bulk population could appear as contaminants.

TCRdb used MiXCR to reprocess the 5' RACE reads, holding one entry per CDR3 protein. The repertoire holds about 320,000 distinct CDR3 sequences, with around 4.3% as singletons. CDR3 length equals 16 residues. The V gene's germline CDR1 is SGHTA and CDR2 FQGTGA. V dropped 2 bases and J dropped 5; count of bases not matched to a gene: 8. This clonotype was counted at least ten times. As yet, its antigen is unknown. The chain links TRBV7-3 to TRBJ2-1; 8 bases fit TRBD2. The clonotype was recovered from a man between 18 and 35 years old who received the YFV17D yellow fever vaccine. The sequenced sample was PBMCs, obtained 15 days after the yellow fever booster vaccination. CDR3 DNA sequence: TGTGCCAGCAGCTTAGGTTGGCGGGGGGACCACAATGAGCAGTTCTTC. Residues: CASSLGWRGDHNEQFF.